The 3 T cell receptor beta chains presented below share a single source sample, sequenced in a study of identifying expanded T cells in peripheral blood. Sequenced by immunoSEQ multiplex PCR; TCRdb stores in-frame clones only, minus some. The data contain roughly 92,000 clones, 70% to 90% of them singletons. The sample was blood. These receptors were taken from a person aged 18-69 years in good health.

The chain carries TRBV10-3 and TRBJ1-3; 7 bases align to TRBD1. There are 15 residues in the CDR3. Germline-derived CDR1 and CDR2 are ENHRY and SYGVKD. V shed 6 bases and J 7 bases; nucleotides not matched to a gene: 12. The CDR3 nucleotides are TGTGCCATCAGAGAGACAGGGTCTACCAGCAACACCATATATTTT. Amino acid sequence: CAIRETGSTSNTIYF.

This chain uses TRBV23-1 with TRBJ2-1; D is perhaps TRBD1 (5 bases). Being an ORF, TRBV23-1 has a function that is uncertain. V lost 7 bases, J lost 4 bases, and 14 bases lay in between. This CDR3 contains 14 residues. CDR3 coding DNA: TGCGCCAGCACCGCAGACAGACCGTACAATGAGCAGTTCTTC. Protein product: CASTADRPYNEQFF.

The genes are TRBV9 and TRBJ1-1; 8 nucleotides line up with TRBD1. CDR1 is SGDLS and CDR2 is YYNGEE in the germline V gene. This CDR3 comprises 14 residues. The V segment lost 1 base and the J segment 1 base; nucleotides outside the gene matches: 0. CDR3 in amino acids: CASSVQGANTEAFF. The CDR3, as DNA: TGTGCCAGCAGCGTACAGGGGGCGAACACTGAAGCTTTCTTT. Based on the CDR3 plus reference TRBV9 and TRBJ1-1, the full variable domain is DSGVTQTPKHLITATGQRVTLRCSPRSGDLSVYWYQQSLDQGLQFLIQYYNGEERAKGNILERFSAQQFPDLHSELNLSSLELGDSALYFCASSVQGANTEAFFGQGTRLTVV.